Each of the 32 T cell receptor beta chains below was sequenced from the same sample in a study of T cell responses to AZD1222 COVID-19 vaccine. Libraries were prepared by immunoSEQ multiplex PCR; TCRdb keeps only in-frame clonotypes and omits some of them. The data contain approximately 200,000 clones, 94% of them singletons. The sample here was peripheral blood, taken on day 0 of AZD1222 vaccination. The receptors were sampled from an adult in good health.

The chain has TRBV24-1 and TRBJ2-7; 10 nucleotides align to TRBD2. CDR3 length: 16 residues. V lost 4 bases, J lost 5 bases, and 10 bases stayed unmatched. CDR1 is KGHDR and CDR2 is SFDVKD in the germline V gene. The CDR3 reads CATSDPLAGDNNEQYF. CDR3 DNA: TGTGCCACCAGTGACCCTCTAGCGGGAGATAATAACGAGCAGTACTTC.

The chain is built from TRBV6-1 and TRBJ1-1; D is unresolved. CDR3 length: 13 amino acids. V was trimmed by 3 bases and J by 1 base, leaving 6 bases between them. Germline CDR1 is MNHNS and CDR2 is SASEGT. The CDR3 sequence is CASSDGPNTEAFF. In DNA, the CDR3 is TGTGCCAGCAGTGACGGACCGAACACTGAAGCTTTCTTT.

The V and J genes are TRBV28 and TRBJ1-5, with D unresolved. V dropped 5 bases and J dropped 0 bases, with 17 bases sitting between them. Germline V gives CDR1 MDHEN, CDR2 SYDVKM. The CDR3 has 17 residues. Written as DNA, the CDR3 is TGTGCCAGCAGTCCCCCCTGGAGAGGCCTTAGCAATCAGCCCCAGCATTTT. It codes for CASSPPWRGLSNQPQHF.

This chain links TRBV29-1 with TRBJ2-3, with 8 bases aligning to TRBD2. Trimming took 4 bases from V and 8 from J; bases not matched to a gene: 14. This CDR3 has 15 amino acids. CDR1 is SQVTM, CDR2 ANQGSEA, per germline. The CDR3 region is CSVGAVSARGGTQYF. The CDR3 DNA reads as TGCAGCGTTGGGGCCGTTTCAGCCCGGGGGGGTACGCAGTATTTT.

The CDR3 spells CAGGGAGEQYF. The CDR3 DNA follows: TGTGCCGGCGGGGGGGCTGGCGAGCAGTACTTC. This sequence joins TRBV30 and TRBJ2-7; TRBD2 matches 9 bases. The CDR3 covers 11 residues. V gave up 8 bases and J gave up 6 bases; unmatched junction bases: 5. CDR1 and CDR2 (germline): GTSNPN, SVGIG (reference sequence).

This clone was seen more than once but under ten times. The rearrangement uses TRBV5-1 and TRBJ1-1; 7 positions agree with TRBD1. This CDR3 region has 14 residues. Losses at the gene ends were 4 bases for V and 5 bases for J; bases not matched to a gene: 8. Germline-derived CDR1 and CDR2 are SGHRS and YFSETQ. CDR3 region: CASSKQGLGTEAFF. CDR3 in DNA: TGCGCCAGCAGCAAACAGGGGTTGGGGACTGAAGCTTTCTTT.

V usage is TRBV19 and J usage is TRBJ1-1; D ambiguous. Germline V gives CDR1 LNHDA, CDR2 SQIVND (reference sequence). The CDR3 spans 15 residues. Trimming stripped 5 bases from V and 1 base from J, with 14 bases between. Here the CDR3 DNA reads TGTGCCAGTAGTTCTAAGGGCCACGGGAACACTGAAGCTTTCTTT. Amino acids: CASSSKGHGNTEAFF.

This rearrangement joins TRBV7-9 to TRBJ2-5; TRBD1 agrees at 8 bases. V lost 11 bases and J lost 2; bases outside the gene matches: 10. CDR3 length: 14 residues. Germline CDR1 and CDR2: SEHNR and FQNEAQ (reference sequence). The CDR3 loop is CACEKDRAQETQYF. The DNA of the CDR3 is TGTGCCTGCGAGAAGGACAGGGCGCAAGAGACCCAGTACTTC.

V usage is TRBV5-6 and J usage is TRBJ1-2; a weak D match, TRBD1 (5 bases). The ends were cut back, 6 bases at V and 4 bases at J, with 16 bases in the middle. CDR3 size: 14 residues. In germline, CDR1 is SGHDT, CDR2 YYEEEE. This CDR3 reads CASKLRVSSYGYTF. The CDR3 DNA reads TGTGCCAGCAAACTCAGGGTATCATCCTATGGCTACACCTTC. Combining the CDR3 with reference TRBV5-6 and TRBJ1-2 gives the whole variable domain DAGVTQSPTHLIKTRGQQVTLRCSPKSGHDTVSWYQQALGQGPQFIFQYYEEEERQRGNFPDRFSGHQFPNYSSELNVNALLLGDSALYLCASKLRVSSYGYTFGSGTRLTVV.

The chain links TRBV4-3 to TRBJ2-3, with a weak D call TRBD1 (5 bases). CDR3 size: 16 residues. The V and J ends lost 2 bases and 6 bases respectively, with 18 bases between them. Germline V lookup: CDR1 LGHNA, CDR2 YSLEER. The CDR3 protein is CASSQMTEVGRDTQYF. In nucleotides, the CDR3 is TGCGCCAGCAGCCAAATGACAGAAGTGGGCCGGGATACGCAGTATTTT.

This clone was detected only once. The chain has TRBV2 and TRBJ1-1, with 9 nucleotides matching TRBD1. Germline-derived CDR1 and CDR2 are SNHLY and FYNNEI. Trimming cost V 6 bases and J 5 bases; bases outside gene matches: 7. The CDR3 spans 14 residues. CDR3 in amino acids: CASRGQGDLTEAFF. The CDR3 coding sequence is TGTGCCAGCAGGGGACAGGGCGATTTGACTGAAGCTTTCTTT.

The chain is built from TRBV19 and TRBJ1-1; 7 bases match TRBD1. Germline values: CDR1 LNHDA, CDR2 SQIVND (reference sequence). The CDR3 has 14 amino acids. J was trimmed by 1 base and V by 6 bases; bases with no gene match: 5. Written as DNA, the CDR3 is TGTGCCAGTAGAAGGGGACAGTCGAACACTGAAGCTTTCTTT. Protein sequence: CASRRGQSNTEAFF.

The V gene is TRBV9, the J gene TRBJ2-1, with 7 nucleotides matching TRBD2. The length of the CDR3 is 15 residues. With V trimmed by 3 bases and J by 6 bases, 9 bases remained unmatched. Germline CDR1 SGDLS, CDR2 YYNGEE. DNA of the CDR3: TGTGCCAGCAGCGGATCGGGAGGATGGGGCAATGAGCAGTTCTTC. Its protein is CASSGSGGWGNEQFF.

J is TRBJ2-7 and V is TRBV7-9; D is tentatively TRBD1 or TRBD2 (7 bases each). V shed 1 base and J shed 3 bases, with 19 bases lying between them. Germline V lookup: CDR1 SEHNR, CDR2 FQNEAQ (reference sequence). There are 17 residues in the CDR3. The CDR3 loop reads CASSLGGGLRTSYEQYF. DNA for the CDR3: TGTGCCAGCAGCTTAGGAGGGGGCTTAAGGACTAGCTACGAGCAGTACTTC.

This chain joins TRBV7-3 and TRBJ1-5; no definite D call. The CDR3 sequence is 14 residues long. Germline CDR1 is SGHTA and CDR2 is FQGTGA. V was clipped by 1 base and J by 2 bases, with 6 bases between them. Here the CDR3 reads CASSLRSRNQPQHF. CDR3 bases: TGTGCCAGCAGCTTAAGGTCCCGCAATCAGCCCCAGCATTTT. The variable domain in full, completed from reference TRBV7-3 and TRBJ1-5, reads GAGVSQTPSNKVTEKGKYVELRCDPISGHTALYWYRQSLGQGPEFLIYFQGTGAADDSGLPNDRFFAVRPEGSVSTLKIQRTERGDSAVYLCASSLRSRNQPQHFGDGTRLSIL.

The CDR3 sequence is CASSLAGGAVPYEQYF. CDR3 in DNA: TGCGCCAGCAGCTTGGCGGGGGGAGCTGTCCCCTACGAGCAGTACTTC. The chain combines TRBV5-1 with TRBJ2-7, with 7 bases lining up with TRBD2. V lost 0 bases to trimming and J lost 2 bases; unmatched junction nucleotides: 8. CDR3 size: 16 residues. Germline V gives CDR1 SGHRS, CDR2 YFSETQ.

The chain uses TRBV7-2 and TRBJ1-1, with TRBD1 matching 8 bases. Germline loops: CDR1 SGHTA, CDR2 FQGNSA. This CDR3 has 11 amino acids. Trimming at V came to 5 bases and at J to 11 bases, leaving 4 bases not matched to a gene. The CDR3 DNA reads as TGTGCCAGCAGCCCGGACAGGGTGGCTTTCTTT. Residues: CASSPDRVAFF.

The DNA of the CDR3 is TGCGCCAGCAGCCAAGATAGGACAGGGGCTTTGAACACTGAAGCTTTCTTT. As protein: CASSQDRTGALNTEAFF. J is TRBJ1-1 and V is TRBV4-1, with 9 positions matching TRBD1. V gave up 0 bases and J gave up 0 bases; unmatched junction bases: 5. Germline CDR1 reads MGHRA; CDR2 reads YSYEKL. CDR3 length: 17 residues.

The J gene is TRBJ2-2, the V gene TRBV2; D is unresolved. V dropped 5 bases and J dropped 1 base, with 8 bases sitting between them. Per germline, CDR1 SNHLY and CDR2 FYNNEI. There are 14 residues in the CDR3. In DNA form, the CDR3 reads TGTGCCAGCAGTTTGAAACAGAACACCGGGGAGCTGTTTTTT. Residues: CASSLKQNTGELFF.

Details on this clone: A read error may produce the germline difference seen at one junction end. The chain joins TRBV7-7 to TRBJ2-1, with D hard to call. Germline CDR1 is SSHAT and CDR2 is FNYEAQ (reference sequence). This CDR3 contains 13 residues. The CDR3 loop is CASSLDRQAEQFF. CDR3 sequence (DNA): TGTGCTAGCAGCTTAGATAGACAAGCTGAGCAGTTCTTC.

The gene calls are TRBV13 and TRBJ2-7; D is uncertain. The V gene lost 5 bases and the J gene lost 4 bases, with 15 bases spanning the gap. The CDR3 runs to 14 residues. Germline lookup yields CDR1 PRHDT and CDR2 FYEKMQ (reference sequence). The DNA of the CDR3 is TGTGCCAGCAGCCCCTCTGGTTCCGGGTACGAGCAGTACTTC. Protein product: CASSPSGSGYEQYF.

Regarding this clone: The same CDR3 arises from other DNA sequences in this sample as well. This sequence joins TRBV9 and TRBJ1-1, with D possibly being TRBD1 (5 bases). V was shortened by 0 bases and J by 2 bases, with 8 bases between the two germline ends. The CDR3 contains 14 residues. Germline V gene sequence: CDR1 SGDLS, CDR2 YYNGEE. In DNA form, the CDR3 reads TGTGCCAGCAGCGTAGGGGGCAGAAACACTGAAGCTTTCTTT. Amino acid sequence: CASSVGGRNTEAFF. Full variable domain (outside the CDR3, taken from reference TRBV9 and TRBJ1-1): DSGVTQTPKHLITATGQRVTLRCSPRSGDLSVYWYQQSLDQGLQFLIQYYNGEERAKGNILERFSAQQFPDLHSELNLSSLELGDSALYFCASSVGGRNTEAFFGQGTRLTVV.

The rearrangement uses TRBV27 and TRBJ2-7, with TRBD2 matching 9 bases. Germline loops: CDR1 MNHEY, CDR2 SMNVEV (reference sequence). The V gene end was trimmed by 7 bases and the J gene end by 0 bases; junction bases not matched to a gene: 7. The CDR3 runs to 15 residues. CDR3 region: CASTKNSGSSYEQYF. CDR3 DNA: TGTGCCAGCACGAAAAATAGCGGGAGCTCCTACGAGCAGTACTTC.

The genes are TRBV7-2 and TRBJ2-2, with D perhaps matching TRBD1 or TRBD2 (5 bases each). The CDR3 spans 14 residues. The germline V gene encodes CDR1 SGHTA and CDR2 FQGNSA. Trimming took off 2 bases at V and 8 bases at J, with 12 bases between the two ends. This CDR3 is CASSLKRGLGELFF. CDR3 bases: TGTGCCAGCAGCTTAAAGAGGGGCCTGGGGGAGCTGTTTTTT.

The chain joins TRBV2 to TRBJ1-1, with D perhaps matching TRBD1 (5 bases). This CDR3 has 12 amino acids. V lost 7 bases to trimming and J lost 6 bases, with 12 bases between them. CDR1 is SNHLY, CDR2 FYNNEI, per germline. CDR3 in amino acids: CASNWGKAEAFF. CDR3 in DNA: TGTGCCAGCAATTGGGGCAAGGCTGAAGCTTTCTTT.

This clone appeared a few times. The chain uses TRBV5-1 and TRBJ2-2; 7 bases align to TRBD2. CDR3 length: 16 residues. V trimming: 4 bases; J trimming: 7 bases; junction bases outside the gene matches: 13. Germline-derived CDR1 and CDR2 are SGHRS and YFSETQ. The CDR3 spells CASSPQGGSLGGELFF. The CDR3 DNA sequence: TGCGCCAGCAGCCCCCAGGGCGGGAGCTTGGGCGGGGAGCTGTTTTTT.

This clone was recorded only once. The V gene is TRBV28, the J gene TRBJ1-5; D not resolved. The CDR3 has 11 residues. With 2 bases removed from V and 6 bases from J, the gap between germline ends came to 2 bases. The germline gives CDR1 MDHEN, CDR2 SYDVKM. The CDR3 loop reads CASSLTQPQHF. The CDR3 coding sequence is TGTGCCAGCAGTTTAACTCAGCCCCAGCATTTT.

This chain connects TRBV29-1 to TRBJ2-2; 9 bases are a match to TRBD1. Germline trimming cut 5 bases from V and 3 bases from J; bases unmatched to any gene: 10. CDR3 length equals 16 residues. Germline V gene sequence: CDR1 SQVTM, CDR2 ANQGSEA. As DNA, the CDR3 is TGCAGCGTTCGAGATCCGGGACAGGGTTACACCGGGGAGCTGTTTTTT. It codes for CSVRDPGQGYTGELFF.

This sequence joins TRBV4-2 and TRBJ1-1; D ambiguous. The CDR3 has 13 residues. CDR1 is LGHNA, CDR2 YNFKEQ, per germline. V was shortened by 1 base and J by 7 bases, with 10 bases between the two germline ends. CDR3 sequence: CASSQGGVLEAFF. Written as DNA, the CDR3 is TGTGCCAGCAGCCAAGGCGGTGTACTTGAAGCTTTCTTT.

This clone is a singleton in its sample. The V gene is TRBV20-1, the J gene TRBJ2-1; D unclear. CDR3 length: 13 amino acids. V was cut by 3 bases and J by 2 bases, with 8 bases left in between. CDR1 is DFQATT, CDR2 SNEGSKA, per germline (reference sequence). In DNA, the CDR3 is TGCAGTGCTAGTACTCCAGCCTACAATGAGCAGTTCTTC. Its translation is CSASTPAYNEQFF.

This clone was observed a few times. CDR3 in DNA: TGTGCCAGCAGTGAAATCAGACAGACCTATGGCTACACCTTC. Its protein is CASSEIRQTYGYTF. The V and J genes are TRBV2 and TRBJ1-2, with a tentative D call TRBD1 (5 bases). Trimming cost V 2 bases and J 4 bases, with 11 bases left between them. Germline V gene sequence: CDR1 SNHLY, CDR2 FYNNEI. The CDR3 is 14 amino acids.

The chain carries TRBV13 and TRBJ1-6; 7 positions agree with TRBD1. Germline CDR1 is PRHDT and CDR2 is FYEKMQ (reference sequence). V lost 6 bases and J lost 7; bases outside the gene matches: 6. The CDR3 sequence is 14 residues long. CDR3 nucleotides: TGTGCCAGCAGTTATAACAGGGGAAATTCACCCCTCCACTTT. This translates into CASSYNRGNSPLHF.